This TCR beta chain was found in a study of molecular identifiers for immune sequencing clone quantification. Bulk TCR library preparation followed previously described methods with listed TCR primers. TCRdb reprocessed the PCR reads with MiXCR, giving one entry per CDR3 protein. Counted here are approximately 97,000 distinct CDR3 sequences, 24% occurring once; the ten biggest clones make up under 1%. Whole-study results and caveats: In a background of around 970,000 naive cells, spiked Jurkat TCR RNA from one cell was reportedly detectable.

Naive CD8 libraries were made from about 19,000 to 1,100,000 sorted cells, and they used 10%, 30% or 50% RNA. Looked up from germline, CDR1 is SGHNT and CDR2 is YYREEE (reference sequence). The junction had 6 bases not matched to a gene; V was cut back by 4 bases and J by 7 bases. There are 14 residues in the CDR3. This clonotype was recorded many times. Antigen: not known. This clonotype was obtained from a human donor in good health. Some libraries in this study had Jurkat cell RNA spiked in. Sequenced sample: naive CD8+ T cells from blood, with Jurkat cell RNA spiked in. Subset meaning: FACS-sorted CD8+CD4-CCR7+CD45RA+ naive T cells. J is TRBJ1-1 and V is TRBV5-4; 11 bases match TRBD1. CDR3 bases: TGTGCCAGCAGCCCGGGGACAGGGGGTATTGAAGCTTTCTTT. It specifies CASSPGTGGIEAFF.